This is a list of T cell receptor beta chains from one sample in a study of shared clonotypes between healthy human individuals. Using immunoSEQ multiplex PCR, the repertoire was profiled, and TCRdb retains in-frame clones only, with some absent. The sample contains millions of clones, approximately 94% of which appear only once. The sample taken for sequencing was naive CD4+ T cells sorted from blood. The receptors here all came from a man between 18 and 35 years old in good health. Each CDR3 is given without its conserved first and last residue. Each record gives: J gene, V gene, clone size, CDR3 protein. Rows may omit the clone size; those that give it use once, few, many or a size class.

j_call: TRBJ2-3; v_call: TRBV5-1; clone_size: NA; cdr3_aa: ASGPRGDPTDTQY
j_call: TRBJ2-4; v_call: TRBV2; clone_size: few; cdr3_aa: ASTQTLSLAKNIQY
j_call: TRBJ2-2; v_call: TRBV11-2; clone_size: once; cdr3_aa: ASTRGGPTGELF
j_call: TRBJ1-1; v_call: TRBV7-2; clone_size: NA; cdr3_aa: ASSFNGQNTEAF
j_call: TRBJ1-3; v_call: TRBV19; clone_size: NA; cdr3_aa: ASSIDSGNTIY
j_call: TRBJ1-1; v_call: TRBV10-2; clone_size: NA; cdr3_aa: ASSADRGFEAF
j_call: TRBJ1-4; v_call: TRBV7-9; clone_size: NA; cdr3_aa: ASSLGTAATNEKLF
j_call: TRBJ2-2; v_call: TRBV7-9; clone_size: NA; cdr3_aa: ASSLRRQGDTGELF
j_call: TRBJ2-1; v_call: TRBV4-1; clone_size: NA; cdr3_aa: ASSHDVAGGPRNEQF
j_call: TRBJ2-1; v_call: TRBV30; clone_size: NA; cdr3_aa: AWSRTAYNEQF
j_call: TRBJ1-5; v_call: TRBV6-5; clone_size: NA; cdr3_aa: ASRDSNQPQH
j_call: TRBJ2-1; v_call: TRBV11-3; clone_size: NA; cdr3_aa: ASSLRDSEQF
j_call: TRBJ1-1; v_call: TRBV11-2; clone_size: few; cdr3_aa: ASTSGGLNTEAF
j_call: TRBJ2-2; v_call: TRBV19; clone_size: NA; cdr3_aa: ASSPRGVNTGELF
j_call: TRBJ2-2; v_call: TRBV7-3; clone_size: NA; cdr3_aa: ASSLFGTANTGELF